The rows below give T cell receptor beta chains drawn from one sample of a study of Tregs in tolerant kidney transplant recipients. Clones were read by immunoSEQ multiplex PCR, and TCRdb kept only the in-frame ones, dropping some. The table shows around 50,000 clones, with 91% occurring only once. The sample consisted of CD8+ T cells from blood (PBMCs), taken 24 months after the transplant. These receptors all stem from a human patient who received a combined kidney and bone marrow transplant. A share of the T cells may be of graft donor origin. The CDR3 runs from the conserved cysteine through the conserved F or W. Each record gives: V gene, J gene, clone size, D gene, CDR3 protein, CDR3 DNA. A D gene is named only where the DNA matches it firmly. The size field is filled for only some rows; it gives once, few, many or a size class.

V gene: TRBV7-9; J gene: TRBJ2-7; clone size: NA; D gene: TRBD2; CDR3 protein: CASSLGPGGSYEQYF; CDR3 DNA: TGTGCCAGCAGCTTAGGCCCCGGGGGGTCCTACGAGCAGTACTTC
V gene: TRBV5-6; J gene: TRBJ2-1; clone size: NA; D gene: NA; CDR3 protein: CASSPWGGAYEQFF; CDR3 DNA: TGTGCCAGCAGCCCTTGGGGGGGGGCCTATGAGCAGTTCTTC
V gene: TRBV28; J gene: TRBJ2-7; clone size: NA; D gene: TRBD1; CDR3 protein: CAGSPPGTGPEQYF; CDR3 DNA: TGTGCCGGCAGCCCCCCCGGGACAGGCCCCGAGCAGTACTTC
V gene: TRBV14; J gene: TRBJ1-4; clone size: few; D gene: NA; CDR3 protein: CASSQGWRANEKLFF; CDR3 DNA: TGTGCCAGCAGCCAAGGTTGGAGAGCTAATGAAAAACTGTTTTTT
V gene: TRBV10-2; J gene: TRBJ2-3; clone size: NA; D gene: TRBD2; CDR3 protein: CASTTSGGPTDTQYF; CDR3 DNA: TGCGCCAGCACGACTAGCGGGGGACCCACAGATACGCAGTATTTT
V gene: TRBV11-3; J gene: TRBJ1-2; clone size: NA; D gene: NA; CDR3 protein: CASSEPLTGGGYTF; CDR3 DNA: TGTGCCAGCAGCGAACCATTGACGGGGGGTGGCTACACCTTC
V gene: TRBV2; J gene: TRBJ2-5; clone size: NA; D gene: NA; CDR3 protein: CASSPGAGEFQETQYF; CDR3 DNA: TGTGCCAGCAGTCCCGGGGCAGGGGAATTCCAAGAGACCCAGTACTTC
V gene: TRBV20-1; J gene: TRBJ1-2; clone size: NA; D gene: NA; CDR3 protein: CSARKADGYTF; CDR3 DNA: TGCAGTGCTAGGAAAGCGGATGGCTACACCTTC
V gene: TRBV28; J gene: TRBJ2-5; clone size: NA; D gene: NA; CDR3 protein: CASSPSVRQGETQYF; CDR3 DNA: TGTGCCAGCAGCCCATCGGTGAGGCAGGGAGAGACCCAGTACTTC
V gene: TRBV19; J gene: TRBJ2-7; clone size: NA; D gene: NA; CDR3 protein: CASTPSIDGAYEQYF; CDR3 DNA: TGTGCCAGTACGCCATCAATAGACGGAGCCTACGAGCAGTACTTC
V gene: TRBV28; J gene: TRBJ2-1; clone size: NA; D gene: NA; CDR3 protein: CASNILASYNEQFF; CDR3 DNA: TGTGCCAGCAATATACTAGCATCCTACAATGAGCAGTTCTTC
V gene: TRBV19; J gene: TRBJ2-1; clone size: NA; D gene: NA; CDR3 protein: CASTLGNEQFF; CDR3 DNA: TGTGCCAGTACCCTAGGCAATGAGCAGTTCTTC
V gene: TRBV9; J gene: TRBJ2-1; clone size: NA; D gene: TRBD1; CDR3 protein: CASSFNPGQGNYNEQFF; CDR3 DNA: TGTGCCAGCAGCTTTAATCCGGGACAGGGGAACTACAATGAGCAGTTCTTC
V gene: TRBV9; J gene: TRBJ2-2; clone size: NA; D gene: TRBD2; CDR3 protein: CASSFSLTGGNTGELFF; CDR3 DNA: TGTGCCAGCAGCTTCAGCCTAACGGGGGGAAACACCGGGGAGCTGTTTTTT
V gene: TRBV7-9; J gene: TRBJ2-3; clone size: NA; D gene: NA; CDR3 protein: CASSLAGDYTDTQYF; CDR3 DNA: TGTGCCAGCAGCTTAGCGGGCGATTACACAGATACGCAGTATTTT
V gene: TRBV21-1; J gene: TRBJ2-3; clone size: NA; D gene: NA; CDR3 protein: CATALAGGTTDTQYF; CDR3 DNA: TGTGCCACTGCATTAGCGGGAGGTACAACAGATACGCAGTATTTT
V gene: TRBV19; J gene: TRBJ1-3; clone size: NA; D gene: NA; CDR3 protein: CASSIAQLSGNTIYF; CDR3 DNA: TGTGCCAGTAGTATTGCCCAACTCTCTGGAAACACCATATATTTT
V gene: TRBV2; J gene: TRBJ2-7; clone size: NA; D gene: NA; CDR3 protein: CASRELTVITYEQYF; CDR3 DNA: TGTGCCAGCAGAGAACTAACAGTTATAACCTACGAGCAGTACTTC
V gene: TRBV5-8; J gene: TRBJ2-7; clone size: once; D gene: TRBD2; CDR3 protein: CASSLEGGSIYEQYF; CDR3 DNA: TGTGCCAGCAGCTTGGAGGGCGGGAGTATATACGAGCAGTACTTC
V gene: TRBV6-4; J gene: TRBJ1-4; clone size: once; D gene: NA; CDR3 protein: CASSGEGEILFF; CDR3 DNA: TGTGCCAGCAGTGGCGAGGGGGAAATACTGTTTTTT
V gene: TRBV15; J gene: TRBJ2-7; clone size: NA; D gene: TRBD1; CDR3 protein: CATSRELWTGRSYEQYF; CDR3 DNA: TGTGCCACCAGCAGAGAGCTGTGGACAGGGCGATCCTACGAGCAGTACTTC
V gene: TRBV28; J gene: TRBJ2-6; clone size: NA; D gene: NA; CDR3 protein: CASSFGRRPGGANVLTF; CDR3 DNA: TGTGCCAGCAGTTTTGGGCGACGGCCCGGTGGGGCCAACGTCCTGACTTTC
V gene: TRBV11-2; J gene: TRBJ2-7; clone size: NA; D gene: NA; CDR3 protein: CASSPQDGTYEQYF; CDR3 DNA: TGTGCCAGCAGCCCCCAGGACGGGACCTACGAGCAGTACTTC
V gene: TRBV13; J gene: TRBJ2-1; clone size: NA; D gene: TRBD1; CDR3 protein: CASSGRFTGDGNEQFF; CDR3 DNA: TGTGCCAGCAGCGGGCGCTTTACAGGGGACGGGAATGAGCAGTTCTTC
V gene: TRBV5-4; J gene: TRBJ2-3; clone size: NA; D gene: NA; CDR3 protein: CASSSGGSPDTQYF; CDR3 DNA: TGTGCCAGCAGCTCAGGGGGGTCCCCAGATACGCAGTATTTT
V gene: TRBV19; J gene: TRBJ2-3; clone size: NA; D gene: NA; CDR3 protein: CASSIGWQGPMYF; CDR3 DNA: TGTGCCAGTAGTATAGGGTGGCAGGGCCCCATGTATTTT
V gene: TRBV30; J gene: TRBJ1-1; clone size: once; D gene: NA; CDR3 protein: CAWSEMRTEAFF; CDR3 DNA: TGTGCCTGGAGTGAAATGAGGACTGAAGCTTTCTTT
V gene: TRBV13; J gene: TRBJ2-1; clone size: NA; D gene: NA; CDR3 protein: CASSPNGNEQFF; CDR3 DNA: TGTGCCAGCAGCCCTAACGGCAATGAGCAGTTCTTC
V gene: TRBV4-2; J gene: TRBJ1-4; clone size: NA; D gene: TRBD1; CDR3 protein: CASSQVGTGREKLFF; CDR3 DNA: TGTGCCAGCAGCCAAGTAGGGACAGGGCGTGAAAAACTGTTTTTT
V gene: TRBV7-6; J gene: TRBJ2-7; clone size: NA; D gene: TRBD1; CDR3 protein: CASSLDRTGYEQYF; CDR3 DNA: TGTGCCAGCAGCTTAGATAGGACAGGCTACGAGCAGTACTTC
V gene: TRBV27; J gene: TRBJ2-1; clone size: NA; D gene: TRBD2; CDR3 protein: CASSLMSGGAEQFF; CDR3 DNA: TGTGCCAGCAGTTTAATGAGCGGGGGGGCAGAGCAGTTCTTC
V gene: TRBV5-4; J gene: TRBJ1-2; clone size: NA; D gene: NA; CDR3 protein: CASSSGGRGANYGYTF; CDR3 DNA: TGTGCCAGCAGCTCGGGAGGACGAGGAGCTAACTATGGCTACACCTTC
V gene: TRBV21-1; J gene: TRBJ1-5; clone size: once; D gene: NA; CDR3 protein: CASSKAAQGNQPQHF; CDR3 DNA: TGTGCCAGCAGCAAAGCCGCCCAGGGCAATCAGCCCCAGCATTTT
V gene: TRBV7-2; J gene: TRBJ1-4; clone size: once; D gene: NA; CDR3 protein: CASSLSLGRAGEKLFF; CDR3 DNA: TGTGCCAGCAGCTTAAGTCTTGGTAGGGCGGGAGAAAAACTGTTTTTT
V gene: TRBV7-6; J gene: TRBJ1-3; clone size: NA; D gene: TRBD1; CDR3 protein: CASSLDPQGFSGNTIYF; CDR3 DNA: TGTGCCAGCAGCCTAGACCCACAGGGGTTCTCTGGAAACACCATATATTTT
V gene: TRBV5-6; J gene: TRBJ2-7; clone size: NA; D gene: TRBD1; CDR3 protein: CASSIDRGPFGWYEQYF; CDR3 DNA: TGTGCCAGCAGCATAGACAGGGGCCCATTCGGTTGGTACGAGCAGTACTTC